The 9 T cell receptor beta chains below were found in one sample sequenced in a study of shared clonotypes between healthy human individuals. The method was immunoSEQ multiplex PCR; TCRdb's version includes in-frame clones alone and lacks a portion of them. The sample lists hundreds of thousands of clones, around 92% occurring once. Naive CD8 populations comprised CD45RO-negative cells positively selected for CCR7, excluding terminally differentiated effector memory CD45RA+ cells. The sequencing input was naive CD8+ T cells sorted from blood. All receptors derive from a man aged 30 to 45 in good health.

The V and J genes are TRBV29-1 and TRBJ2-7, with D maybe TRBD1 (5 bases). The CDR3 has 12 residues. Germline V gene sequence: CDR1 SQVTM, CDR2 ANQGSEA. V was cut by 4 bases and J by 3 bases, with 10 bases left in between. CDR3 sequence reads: CSVGGRDYEQYF. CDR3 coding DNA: TGCAGCGTTGGCGGCAGGGACTACGAGCAGTACTTC.

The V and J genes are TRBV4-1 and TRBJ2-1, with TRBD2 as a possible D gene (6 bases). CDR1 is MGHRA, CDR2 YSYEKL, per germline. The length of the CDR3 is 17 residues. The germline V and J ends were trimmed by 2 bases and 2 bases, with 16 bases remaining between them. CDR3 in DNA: TGCGCCAGCAGCCAACCATTCCGGGGAGGTCCCTACAATGAGCAGTTCTTC. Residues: CASSQPFRGGPYNEQFF.

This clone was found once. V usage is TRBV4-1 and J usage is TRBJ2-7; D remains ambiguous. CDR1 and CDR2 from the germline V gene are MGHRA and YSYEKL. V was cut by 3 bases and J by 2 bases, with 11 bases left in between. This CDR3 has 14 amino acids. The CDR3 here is CASSQPLYPYEQYF. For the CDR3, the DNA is TGCGCCAGCAGCCAGCCCCTGTACCCCTACGAGCAGTACTTC.

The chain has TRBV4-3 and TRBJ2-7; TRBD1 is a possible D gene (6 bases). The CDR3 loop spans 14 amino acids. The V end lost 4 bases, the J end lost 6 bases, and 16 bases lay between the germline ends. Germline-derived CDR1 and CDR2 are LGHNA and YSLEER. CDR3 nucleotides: TGCGCCAGCAGCCCTACTTTAACAGGGACCGAGCAGTACTTC. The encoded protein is CASSPTLTGTEQYF.

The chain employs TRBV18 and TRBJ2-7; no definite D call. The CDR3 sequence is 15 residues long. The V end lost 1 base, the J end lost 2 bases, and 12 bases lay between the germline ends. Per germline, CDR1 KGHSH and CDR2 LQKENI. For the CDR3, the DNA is TGTGCCAGCTCACCACAGACACAGCACACCTACGAGCAGTACTTC. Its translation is CASSPQTQHTYEQYF.

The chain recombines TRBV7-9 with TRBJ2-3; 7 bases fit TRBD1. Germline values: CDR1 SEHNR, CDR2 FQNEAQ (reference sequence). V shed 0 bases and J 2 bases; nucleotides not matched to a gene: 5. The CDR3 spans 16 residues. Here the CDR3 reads CASSLAGDRVTDTQYF. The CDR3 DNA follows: TGTGCCAGCAGCTTAGCGGGGGACAGAGTCACAGATACGCAGTATTTT.

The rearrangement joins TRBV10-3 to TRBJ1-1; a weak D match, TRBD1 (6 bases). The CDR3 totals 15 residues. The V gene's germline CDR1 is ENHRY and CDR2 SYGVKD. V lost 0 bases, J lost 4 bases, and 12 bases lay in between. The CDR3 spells CAISESRGYGTEAFF. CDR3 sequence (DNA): TGTGCCATCAGTGAGTCAAGGGGGTACGGCACTGAAGCTTTCTTT.

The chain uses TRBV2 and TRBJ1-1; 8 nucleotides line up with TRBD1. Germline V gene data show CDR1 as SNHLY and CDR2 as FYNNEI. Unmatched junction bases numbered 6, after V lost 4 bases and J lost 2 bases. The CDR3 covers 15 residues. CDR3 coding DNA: TGTGCCAGCAGTGGATCCGACAGGGGTAACACTGAAGCTTTCTTT. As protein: CASSGSDRGNTEAFF.

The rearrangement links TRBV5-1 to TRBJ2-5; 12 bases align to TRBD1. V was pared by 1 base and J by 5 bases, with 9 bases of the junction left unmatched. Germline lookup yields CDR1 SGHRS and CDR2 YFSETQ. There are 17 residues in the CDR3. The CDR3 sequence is CASSLYPRDRGPETQYF. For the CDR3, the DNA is TGCGCCAGCAGCTTGTATCCCAGGGACAGGGGGCCTGAGACCCAGTACTTC.